The 29 T cell receptor beta chains below were found in one sample sequenced in a study of cytomegalovirus exposure and HLA in healthy donors. Primers: 60 Vbeta forward and 13 Jbeta reverse. The data were produced by immunoSEQ multiplex PCR, yet TCRdb's version contains in-frame clones alone and is incomplete. The table records about 150,000 clones, nearly 80% of them present only once. Sequenced input: PBMCs. Receptor source: a man aged 25-45 years in good health and CMV-seropositive.

The V call is TRBV5-1, the J call TRBJ2-7; TRBD2 agrees at 8 bases. CDR1 and CDR2 from the germline V gene are SGHRS and YFSETQ. The J segment lost 4 bases and the V segment lost 2 bases, leaving 11 bases of the junction unmatched. CDR3 size: 16 residues. The CDR3 region has the DNA TGCGCCAGCAGCTTAAGTTCGAGCGGGAGTTGGTACGAGCAGTACTTC. This sequence encodes CASSLSSSGSWYEQYF.

The chain carries TRBV7-3 and TRBJ2-6; D is possibly TRBD2 (6 bases). Germline lookup yields CDR1 SGHTA and CDR2 FQGTGA. The CDR3 spans 16 residues. With 4 bases removed from V and 4 bases from J, the gap between germline ends came to 14 bases. CDR3 sequence (DNA): TGTGCCAGCAGCTCCTACGGGGGTTTGGGGGCCAACGTCCTGACTTTC. This encodes CASSSYGGLGANVLTF.

This clone was observed a few times. The rearrangement joins TRBV10-3 to TRBJ2-2; D gene uncertain. The CDR3 totals 14 residues. V lost 7 bases to trimming and J lost 7 bases, with 16 bases between them. CDR1 is ENHRY and CDR2 is SYGVKD in the germline V gene. CDR3 sequence reads: CAITQTSLGGELFF. The CDR3 DNA sequence: TGTGCCATCACTCAGACCTCTCTAGGCGGGGAGCTGTTTTTT.

The chain couples TRBV28 to TRBJ2-1; D may be TRBD1 (6 bases). This CDR3 is 17 amino acids long. Trimming shortened V by 5 bases and J by 2 bases, and 19 bases separated the two germline ends. Germline CDR1 reads MDHEN; CDR2 reads SYDVKM. CDR3 nucleotide sequence: TGTGCCAGCAGTGGCAACAGGGTGCCGGGACCCTACAATGAGCAGTTCTTC. This codes for CASSGNRVPGPYNEQFF.

In this sample, this clone turned up a few times. CDR3: CASSPQANTEAFF. DNA for the CDR3: TGCGCCAGCAGCCCTCAGGCGAACACTGAAGCTTTCTTT. The rearrangement links TRBV5-1 to TRBJ1-1; D is ambiguous. The CDR3 spans 13 residues. Germline CDR1 reads SGHRS; CDR2 reads YFSETQ. With 4 bases removed from V and 1 base from J, the gap between germline ends came to 8 bases.

The rearrangement links TRBV30 to TRBJ1-4; possible D gene TRBD1, 5 bases. The V end lost 0 bases, the J end lost 8 bases, and 10 bases lay between the germline ends. CDR1 and CDR2 from the germline V gene are GTSNPN and SVGIG (reference sequence). This CDR3 is built from 13 residues. CDR3 in amino acids: CAWSVQVGEKLFF. CDR3 nucleotide sequence: TGTGCCTGGAGTGTACAGGTTGGGGAAAAACTGTTTTTT.

V and J are TRBV5-4 and TRBJ1-2; D is unresolved. V lost 0 bases and J 5 bases, leaving 8 bases between the germline ends. The CDR3 sequence is 13 residues long. From germline, CDR1 is SGHNT and CDR2 YYREEE (reference sequence). The CDR3 sequence: CASSLDQTYGYTF. The CDR3, as DNA: TGTGCCAGCAGCTTGGATCAGACTTATGGCTACACCTTC.

CDR3: CSATRASGTDTQYF. In nucleotides, the CDR3 is TGCAGCGCTACACGAGCCAGCGGCACAGATACGCAGTATTTT. This sequence joins TRBV29-1 and TRBJ2-3; unclear D gene. CDR1 and CDR2 from the germline V gene are SQVTM and ANQGSEA. Trimming took 7 bases from V and 1 from J, leaving 15 bases between them. The CDR3 length is 14 residues.

A word on this clone: Because the CDR3's place on the DNA is in doubt, the DNA is left out and the CDR3 is given as listed by TCRdb. V is TRBV4-1 and J is TRBJ1-4; no check of the table's D call, TRBD1, against the DNA was made. CDR1 is MGHRA and CDR2 is YSYEKL in the germline V gene. The CDR3 has 19 amino acids, counting both end residues. The CDR3 reads CASSQRRAGTGDTNEKLFF.

This rearrangement joins TRBV25-1 to TRBJ1-1; D unresolved. The germline gives CDR1 MGHDK, CDR2 SYGVNS. CDR3 length: 14 amino acids. The V end lost 2 bases, the J end lost 3 bases, and 10 bases lay between the germline ends. The CDR3 is CASSERVSDTEAFF. In DNA, the CDR3 is TGTGCCAGCAGTGAACGGGTATCCGACACTGAAGCTTTCTTT.

The V and J genes are TRBV28 and TRBJ1-1, with D unresolved. V lost 1 base to trimming and J lost 1 base, with 7 bases between them. The CDR3 has 14 amino acids. CDR1 MDHEN and CDR2 SYDVKM come from the germline V gene. CDR3 loop: CASSLSGANTEAFF. The CDR3, as DNA: TGTGCCAGCAGTTTATCGGGTGCGAACACTGAAGCTTTCTTT.

This chain links TRBV14 with TRBJ2-5; TRBD1 matches 7 bases. Looked up from germline, CDR1 is SGHDN and CDR2 is FVKESK. The CDR3 length is 14 residues. V shed 0 bases, J shed 4 bases, and the junction held 2 bases outside the gene matches. CDR3 loop: CASSQDSGGETQYF. The DNA of the CDR3 is TGTGCCAGCAGCCAAGATTCAGGGGGAGAGACCCAGTACTTC.

The chain links TRBV19 to TRBJ1-2; 8 bases are shared with TRBD1. In germline, CDR1 is LNHDA, CDR2 SQIVND (reference sequence). This CDR3 is built from 15 residues. Trimming at V came to 4 bases and at J to 2 bases, leaving 6 bases not matched to a gene. CDR3 nucleotide sequence: TGTGCCAGTAGTACCCGACAGGGGAGCAACTATGGCTACACCTTC. Residues: CASSTRQGSNYGYTF.

This clone came up once. This sequence joins TRBV10-1 and TRBJ2-3; 8 nucleotides agree with TRBD2. The V and J ends lost 9 bases and 4 bases, in that order; junction bases with no gene match: 12. This CDR3 has 15 residues. Germline assignment: CDR1 WNHNN and CDR2 SYGVQD (reference sequence). The CDR3 DNA is TGCGCCAGTCAGAGTGGAGCGGGAGTTTCAGATACGCAGTATTTT. Protein sequence: CASQSGAGVSDTQYF.

This clone was counted between two and nine times. The chain combines TRBV15 with TRBJ1-1; a possible D gene is TRBD1 (5 bases). This CDR3 region has 14 residues. V was clipped by 5 bases and J by 0 bases, with 10 bases between them. Germline V gives CDR1 LNHNV, CDR2 YYDKDF (reference sequence). CDR3 in DNA: TGTGCCACCAGCCGACGGGGGTTGAACACTGAAGCTTTCTTT. Translating it yields CATSRRGLNTEAFF.

This chain uses TRBV5-1 with TRBJ2-3, with TRBD1 as a possible D gene (6 bases). The V and J ends lost 2 bases and 2 bases respectively, with 18 bases between them. The CDR3 is 17 residues long. CDR1 is SGHRS and CDR2 is YFSETQ in the germline V gene. The DNA for the CDR3 is TGCGCCAGCAGCTTAGCCCCTTCAGGGGTCTCCACAGATACGCAGTATTTT. Encoded protein: CASSLAPSGVSTDTQYF.

The chain is built from TRBV28 and TRBJ2-1; D perhaps matches TRBD1 (6 bases). CDR3 size: 15 residues. In germline, CDR1 is MDHEN, CDR2 SYDVKM. Trimming removed 6 bases at V and 7 bases at J, with 19 bases between. The CDR3 region is CASSLRTVLRNEQFF. The CDR3 nucleotides read TGTGCCAGCAGCCTCCGGACAGTCCTTAGGAATGAGCAGTTCTTC.

This chain links TRBV7-9 with TRBJ1-1; D unresolved. Germline V gene lookup returns CDR1 SEHNR and CDR2 FQNEAQ (reference sequence). The ends were cut back, 2 bases at V and 6 bases at J, with 13 bases in the middle. The CDR3 covers 14 residues. CDR3 sequence: CASSLSPGGSEAFF. CDR3 nucleotide sequence: TGTGCCAGCAGCTTAAGCCCCGGAGGGTCTGAAGCTTTCTTT.

A word on this clone: An end of the junction differs from the germline gene, which may be a read error. The rearrangement uses TRBV7-7 and TRBJ2-2; a possible D gene is TRBD2 (6 bases). CDR3 size: 15 residues. The germline gives CDR1 SSHAT, CDR2 FNYEAQ (reference sequence). The CDR3 loop is CASSPYGGPTGELFF. CDR3 DNA: TGTGCTAGCAGCCCCTATGGAGGGCCCACCGGGGAGCTGTTTTTT.

The chain combines TRBV7-9 with TRBJ2-1; weak D call: TRBD1 (6 bases). Trimming removed 5 bases from V and 0 bases from J, with 23 bases in between. This CDR3 spans 19 amino acids. Germline values: CDR1 SEHNR, CDR2 FQNEAQ (reference sequence). The CDR3 region is CASSTTTMTGSSSYNEQFF. CDR3 DNA sequence: TGTGCCAGCAGCACCACGACAATGACAGGTAGTAGCTCCTACAATGAGCAGTTCTTC.

This chain connects TRBV5-4 to TRBJ1-2, with a weak D call TRBD1 (5 bases). The CDR3 runs to 12 residues. V was pared by 4 bases and J by 7 bases, with 11 bases between. Germline V CDR1 and CDR2: SGHNT, YYREEE (reference sequence). The CDR3 is CASSGGTCGYTF. CDR3 nucleotide sequence: TGTGCCAGCAGCGGGGGGACCTGTGGCTACACCTTC.

The V call is TRBV2, the J call TRBJ2-5; 13 bases agree with TRBD2. Germline CDR1 and CDR2: SNHLY and FYNNEI. This CDR3 has 14 amino acids. J was trimmed by 4 bases and V by 6 bases; bases with no gene match: 2. This CDR3 is CASRLAGGPETQYF. The CDR3 DNA reads TGTGCCAGCAGACTAGCGGGAGGGCCAGAGACCCAGTACTTC.

This chain joins TRBV29-1 and TRBJ2-2, with D possibly being TRBD1 (8 bases). V lost 7 bases, J lost 7 bases, and 16 bases lay in between. Germline CDR1 is SQVTM and CDR2 is ANQGSEA. The CDR3 is 13 residues long. CDR3 DNA: TGCAGCGGGGTCACAGGGGGGGACGGGGAGCTGTTTTTT. Its protein is CSGVTGGDGELFF.

This chain connects TRBV6-6 to TRBJ2-7; D may be TRBD1 (6 bases). This CDR3 region has 14 residues. Per the germline V gene, CDR1 is MNHNY and CDR2 is SVGAGI (reference sequence). With 5 bases removed from V and 3 bases from J, the gap between germline ends came to 14 bases. CDR3 nucleotide sequence: TGTGCCAGCAGTAGGGGGACACTTGACTACGAGCAGTACTTC. As protein: CASSRGTLDYEQYF.

The chain joins TRBV5-6 to TRBJ2-5; D possibly corresponds to TRBD1 (6 bases). Germline V lookup: CDR1 SGHDT, CDR2 YYEEEE. The CDR3 extends over 16 amino acids. Trimming took 0 bases from V and 5 from J, leaving 17 bases between them. Here the CDR3 reads CASSLGLQGALETQYF. Here the CDR3 DNA reads TGTGCCAGCAGCTTGGGGCTACAGGGAGCGTTGGAGACCCAGTACTTC.

The chain links TRBV7-9 to TRBJ2-5, with 7 bases that match TRBD1. After removal of 6 bases from V and 11 bases from J, the junction contained 12 bases not matched to a gene. CDR3 length: 13 residues. CDR1 and CDR2 from the germline V gene are SEHNR and FQNEAQ (reference sequence). CDR3 residues: CASRRDSETFQYF. Written as DNA, the CDR3 is TGTGCCAGCAGAAGGGACAGTGAGACTTTTCAGTACTTC.

The CDR3 loop is CASSPRLDWRAFF. As DNA, the CDR3 is TGTGCCAGCAGTCCCAGACTGGATTGGAGAGCTTTCTTT. This chain links TRBV27 with TRBJ1-1; no firm D call. Germline V gives CDR1 MNHEY, CDR2 SMNVEV (reference sequence). The CDR3 length is 13 residues. V gave up 5 bases and J gave up 10 bases, with 17 bases separating them.

V usage is TRBV19 and J usage is TRBJ1-2; maybe TRBD1 (6 bases). This CDR3 region has 14 residues. The ends were cut back, 1 base at V and 5 bases at J, with 11 bases in the middle. The germline gives CDR1 LNHDA, CDR2 SQIVND (reference sequence). The CDR3 sequence: CASSIVGTSYGYTF. The CDR3 nucleotides are TGTGCCAGTAGTATAGTAGGGACAAGTTATGGCTACACCTTC.

The V and J genes are TRBV10-3 and TRBJ1-3, with 8 bases that match TRBD1. Per germline, CDR1 ENHRY and CDR2 SYGVKD. V shed 5 bases, J shed 4 bases, and the junction held 4 bases outside the gene matches. This CDR3 is built from 14 residues. The CDR3 is CAISRTGLGNTIYF. In nucleotides, the CDR3 is TGTGCCATCAGTAGGACAGGGCTAGGAAACACCATATATTTT.